Listed below are T cell receptor beta chains from one sample, sequenced in a study of identical twins. MiXCR was run by TCRdb on the 5' RACE reads, yielding one entry per CDR3 protein. The sample lists around 490,000 distinct CDR3 sequences, 13% to 15% seen once, with more than 0.8% in the top ten. The same data also contributed to another study, on yellow fever vaccine responses in identical twins.

What was sequenced was CD4+ T cells sorted from blood. The receptors were sampled from a woman between 18 and 29 years old in good health. Each CDR3 is given with its conserved first and last residue. Fields, in order: D gene, V gene, CDR3 length, clone size, J gene, CDR3 protein, CDR3 DNA. D genes are given only for firm matches. Clone size is stated in some rows and not others, as once, few, many or a class when expanded.

>TRBD1|TRBV18|14|few|TRBJ1-6
CASSPGQGRSPLHF
TGTGCCAGCTCACCGGGACAGGGCCGCTCACCCCTCCACTTT
>-|TRBV12-3/TRBV12-4|16|many|TRBJ1-2
CASSSPDRGASAGYTF
TGTGCCAGCAGTTCCCCCGACCGGGGGGCATCTGCAGGCTACACCTTC
>-|TRBV6-2/TRBV6-3|11|few|TRBJ2-7
CASSYVYEQYF
TGTGCCAGCAGTTACGTCTACGAGCAGTACTTC
>-|TRBV19|13|few|TRBJ2-3
CASSIGSADTQYF
TGTGCCAGTAGTATTGGGTCGGCAGATACGCAGTATTTT
>-|TRBV6-6|12|few|TRBJ2-7
CASSFNGYEQYF
TGTGCCAGCAGTTTCAACGGCTACGAGCAGTACTTC
>TRBD2|TRBV5-1|16|-|TRBJ2-3
CASSSGGTSGRDTQYF
TGCGCCAGCAGCTCGGGGGGGACTAGCGGACGAGATACGCAGTATTTT
>-|TRBV18|16|few|TRBJ2-1
CASSPLTGAGYNEQFF
TGTGCCAGCTCACCACTAACGGGGGCAGGGTACAATGAGCAGTTCTTC
>-|TRBV6-6|13|-|TRBJ2-5
CATEDRFPETQYF
TGTGCCACCGAAGACAGGTTCCCAGAGACCCAGTACTTC
>-|TRBV12-3/TRBV12-4|17|few|TRBJ1-5
CASITHHTGNSNQPQHF
TGTGCCAGCATCACTCACCACACAGGGAATAGCAATCAGCCCCAGCATTTT
>-|TRBV27|16|few|TRBJ2-7
CASSYSGAVRSYEQYF
TGTGCCAGCTCATACTCCGGGGCAGTCAGGTCCTACGAGCAGTACTTC
>TRBD2|TRBV4-2|19|few|TRBJ2-6
CASSQRVGGGSSGANVLTF
TGTGCCAGCAGCCAACGGGTCGGGGGGGGCAGCTCTGGGGCCAACGTCCTGACTTTC
>TRBD2|TRBV30|13|-|TRBJ2-1
CAWSRVAGVEQFF
TGTGCCTGGAGTCGAGTAGCGGGAGTTGAGCAGTTCTTC
>-|TRBV20-1|14|-|TRBJ1-1
CSAKPGGVFTEAFF
TGCAGTGCTAAGCCCGGGGGCGTTTTCACTGAAGCTTTCTTT
>-|TRBV5-1|12|-|TRBJ2-2
CASSGVTGELFF
TGCGCCAGCAGCGGAGTCACCGGGGAGCTGTTTTTT
>TRBD2|TRBV29-1|13|-|TRBJ2-5
CSASSGGLETQYF
TGCAGCGCCTCTAGCGGGGGCCTAGAGACCCAGTACTTC
>TRBD2|TRBV10-1|20|few|TRBJ2-2
CASSGDGTSGRALLTGELFF
TGCGCCAGCAGTGGCGACGGGACTAGCGGGAGGGCCTTACTCACCGGGGAGCTGTTTTTT
>TRBD2|TRBV6-1|16|-|TRBJ2-3
CASSTTSGSFTDTQYF
TGTGCCAGCTCGACGACTAGCGGTTCTTTCACAGATACGCAGTATTTT
>TRBD2|TRBV7-2|15|few|TRBJ2-5
CASSSNSGVWETQYF
TGTGCCAGCAGCTCCAATAGCGGGGTCTGGGAGACCCAGTACTTC
>TRBD2|TRBV29-1|14|many|TRBJ2-1
CSASSGAGYNEQFF
TGCAGCGCCAGTAGCGGGGCCGGCTACAATGAGCAGTTCTTC
>TRBD2|TRBV6-1|19|-|TRBJ2-6
CASSERPSGKSSGANVLTF
TGTGCCAGCAGTGAGCGACCTAGCGGGAAGAGCTCTGGGGCCAACGTCCTGACTTTC
>-|TRBV6-2/TRBV6-3|14|-|TRBJ1-1
CASSYQGTNTEAFF
TGTGCCAGCAGTTACCAGGGTACGAACACTGAAGCTTTCTTT
>TRBD1|TRBV7-6|14|few|TRBJ2-7
CASSTSKGGGEQYF
TGTGCCAGCAGCACCTCGAAAGGGGGCGGCGAGCAGTACTTC
>TRBD2|TRBV29-1|13|-|TRBJ2-3
CGAISGGTDTQYF
TGCGGCGCGATTAGCGGGGGAACAGATACGCAGTATTTT
>TRBD1|TRBV28|15|few|TRBJ2-5
CASSLSTGGSETQYF
TGTGCCAGCAGTTTATCGACAGGGGGCTCAGAGACCCAGTACTTC
>TRBD1|TRBV5-6|18|few|TRBJ1-6
CASSVNRGSSSYNSPLHF
TGTGCCAGCAGCGTTAACAGGGGGTCTAGCTCCTATAATTCACCCCTCCACTTT
>TRBD1|TRBV29-1|13|-|TRBJ2-5
CSVGPQGTETQYF
TGCAGCGTTGGCCCACAGGGGACAGAGACCCAGTACTTC
>TRBD1|TRBV5-6|15|-|TRBJ1-6
CASSLSGTGVSPLHF
TGTGCCAGCAGCTTATCTGGGACAGGGGTCTCACCCCTCCACTTT
>TRBD2|TRBV12-3/TRBV12-4|15|many|TRBJ2-2
CASSARGLEIGELFF
TGTGCCAGCAGTGCCCGGGGACTAGAGATCGGGGAGCTGTTTTTT
>-|TRBV5-1|13|few|TRBJ2-1
CASGQATYNEQFF
TGCGCCAGCGGCCAAGCTACCTACAATGAGCAGTTCTTC
>-|TRBV6-5|12|-|TRBJ2-5
CASRATHETQYF
TGTGCCAGCAGGGCTACTCACGAGACCCAGTACTTC
>TRBD2|TRBV12-3/TRBV12-4|18|once|TRBJ2-1
CAISSGTSGRARYNEQFF
TGTGCCATCAGTTCCGGGACTAGCGGGAGGGCCAGGTATAATGAGCAGTTCTTC
>-|TRBV14|16|few|TRBJ2-2
CASSQVGAGNTGELFF
TGTGCCAGCAGCCAAGTCGGGGCAGGGAACACCGGGGAGCTGTTTTTT
>TRBD1|TRBV20-1|15|-|TRBJ2-4
CSARDGGQGKNIQYF
TGCAGTGCTAGAGATGGGGGACAGGGAAAAAACATTCAGTACTTC
>TRBD2|TRBV28|17|-|TRBJ2-3
CASSFWASGGLTDTQYF
TGTGCCAGCAGTTTCTGGGCTAGCGGGGGTTTAACAGATACGCAGTATTTT
>-|TRBV6-4|13|-|TRBJ2-5
CASSRAAGETQYF
TGTGCCAGCAGCAGAGCCGCGGGGGAGACCCAGTACTTC
>TRBD2|TRBV4-3|19|many|TRBJ2-6
CASSQDKGLANSGANVLTF
TGCGCCAGCAGCCAAGACAAGGGACTAGCGAACTCTGGGGCCAACGTCCTGACTTTC
>-|TRBV21-1|15|-|TRBJ1-2
CASSQSRDKIYGYTF
TGTGCCAGCAGCCAAAGTAGAGACAAAATCTATGGCTACACCTTC
>TRBD1|TRBV5-6|15|few|TRBJ1-1
CASSLVGRGATEAFF
TGTGCCAGCAGCTTGGTAGGCAGGGGGGCCACTGAAGCTTTCTTT
>TRBD2|TRBV7-2|16|-|TRBJ2-5
CASSLGGGRASETQYF
TGTGCCAGCAGCTTAGGGGGCGGGAGGGCCTCAGAGACCCAGTACTTC
>-|TRBV20-1|15|-|TRBJ2-3
CSARDLRTSTDTQYF
TGCAGTGCTAGAGATCTGAGGACTAGCACAGATACGCAGTATTTT
>TRBD2|TRBV14|14|many|TRBJ2-5
CASSFLAGGETQYF
TGTGCCAGCAGTTTTCTAGCGGGAGGAGAGACCCAGTACTTC